This TCR beta chain was retrieved from a study of cytomegalovirus exposure and HLA in healthy donors. At least ten counts were recorded for this clone. Its antigen remains unknown. The CDR3 contains 14 residues. The ends were cut back, 0 bases at V and 4 bases at J, with 8 bases in the middle. CDR1 is SGHRS and CDR2 is YFSETQ in the germline V gene. 60 Vbeta and 13 Jbeta primers were used in PCR. Authors' data handling: The authors later counted approximately 80 million unique TCR beta chains, roughly 11 million of them shared. Method: immunoSEQ multiplex PCR; TCRdb's copy keeps in-frame clones and lacks some. D and trimming were read from the DNA, whereas the V and J calls and clone size are those reported in that table. The top ten clones hold roughly 3% of a sample with 160,000 or so clones, over 65% of them seen once. Notes on the study in general: Later work associated 16,951 TCR beta sequences with HLA alleles at 0.05 false discovery rate. In a later analysis, donors in an Asian-associated ancestry cluster reportedly had fewer N-insertions in productive TCRs than the cohort mean.

The clonotype originates from a woman aged 40 to 50 in good health and CMV-seronegative. Specimen: PBMCs. The gene calls are TRBV5-1 and TRBJ1-3; D is possibly TRBD1 (6 bases). For the CDR3, the DNA is TGCGCCAGCAGCTTGGCAGGGGAAGGAAACACCATATATTTT. Encoded protein: CASSLAGEGNTIYF.